Below are 23 T cell receptor beta chains sequenced from a single sample in a study of blood T cell repertoires in COVID-19. Sequencing was performed with immunoSEQ multiplex PCR; in TCRdb, only in-frame clones are kept and a portion is missing. The sample records fewer than 200,000 clones, less than 90% being singletons. The source material was PBMCs or T cells enriched from blood (not recorded which). Every receptor here comes from a woman aged 50 to 60 who had recovered from COVID-19.

The rearrangement links TRBV29-1 to TRBJ1-5, with a possible D match to TRBD1 (6 bases). Per the germline V gene, CDR1 is SQVTM and CDR2 is ANQGSEA. V lost 7 bases and J lost 7, with 17 bases in between. The CDR3 loop spans 13 amino acids. The CDR3 DNA reads as TGCAGCGCGAGGGGGGGGTTTTGGCAGCCCCAGCATTTT. Translation gives CSARGGFWQPQHF.

This clone was seen just once. The J gene is TRBJ1-4, the V gene TRBV7-9, with a weak D call TRBD1 (5 bases). CDR1 SEHNR and CDR2 FQNEAQ come from the germline V gene (reference sequence). Trimming cost V 2 bases and J 0 bases, with 10 bases left between them. This CDR3 contains 16 residues. CDR3 sequence (DNA): TGTGCCAGCAGCTTAAAGGCGGGGGCAACTAATGAAAAACTGTTTTTT. It encodes CASSLKAGATNEKLFF. The entire variable domain, with the rest obtained from reference TRBV7-9 and TRBJ1-4, is as follows: DTGVSQNPRHKITKRGQNVTFRCDPISEHNRLYWYRQTLGQGPEFLTYFQNEAQLEKSRLLSDRFSAERPKGSFSTLEIQRTEQGDSAMYLCASSLKAGATNEKLFFGSGTQLSVL.

The chain carries TRBV20-1 and TRBJ1-2; D ambiguous. CDR1 is DFQATT, CDR2 SNEGSKA, per germline (reference sequence). The CDR3 contains 11 residues. Trimming left V 5 bases short and J 12 bases short, with 16 bases between. In nucleotides, the CDR3 is TGCAGTGCTGGAGGGAGGAGGTTCGACACCTTC. Amino acids: CSAGGRRFDTF.

This clone occurred a few times. The V gene is TRBV4-1, the J gene TRBJ1-1; the D is unclear. CDR3 length: 18 residues. V lost 0 bases and J lost 2, with 19 bases in between. CDR1 and CDR2 from the germline V gene are MGHRA and YSYEKL. CDR3 residues: CASSQDLNDLGSNTEAFF. CDR3 coding DNA: TGCGCCAGCAGCCAAGATCTCAATGATCTGGGGAGTAACACTGAAGCTTTCTTT.

The CDR3 bases are TGTGCCAGCAGCCAATGGGGCGCAGGGAGGGACAATCAGCCCCAGCATTTT. Encoded protein: CASSQWGAGRDNQPQHF. The rearrangement links TRBV3-1 (or the pseudogene TRBV3-2) to TRBJ1-5, with D possibly TRBD1 on 5 matching bases. This CDR3 contains 17 residues. V was trimmed by 2 bases and J by 3 bases, leaving 17 bases between them. Germline V lookup: CDR1 LGHDT, CDR2 YNNKEL (reference sequence).

This chain uses TRBV3-1 (or the pseudogene TRBV3-2) with TRBJ1-2; possible D gene TRBD1, 6 bases. Trimming removed 2 bases at V and 6 bases at J, with 10 bases between. The V gene's germline CDR1 is LGHDT and CDR2 YNNKEL (reference sequence). The CDR3 spans 13 residues. The CDR3 DNA is TGTGCCAGCAGCCAACTCAGGACAGATGGCTACACCTTC. The encoded protein is CASSQLRTDGYTF.

The rearrangement links TRBV10-2 to TRBJ1-4, with D possibly matching TRBD1 (5 bases). V was trimmed by 8 bases and J by 8 bases, leaving 12 bases between them. The CDR3 runs to 12 residues. Germline V lookup: CDR1 WSHSY, CDR2 SAAADI. The CDR3 nucleotides read TGCGCCAGCGGCCAGGACATGGAAAAACTGTTTTTT. This encodes CASGQDMEKLFF.

The chain combines TRBV11-3 with TRBJ1-1; tentative D call: TRBD1 (5 bases). The CDR3 is made up of 13 amino acids. Per the germline V gene, CDR1 is SGHNT and CDR2 is YENEEA. The ends were cut back, 4 bases at V and 1 base at J, with 7 bases in the middle. The CDR3 loop is CASSSRANTEAFF. The CDR3 nucleotides read TGTGCCAGCAGCTCCAGGGCGAACACTGAAGCTTTCTTT.

V usage is TRBV19 and J usage is TRBJ1-5; 7 bases line up with TRBD1. Germline values: CDR1 LNHDA, CDR2 SQIVND (reference sequence). Trimming at V came to 2 bases and at J to 0 bases, leaving 4 bases not matched to a gene. The CDR3 consists of 16 residues. CDR3 sequence (DNA): TGTGCCAGTAGTATACAGGGGGGTTATAGCAATCAGCCCCAGCATTTT. Translated: CASSIQGGYSNQPQHF.

The chain is built from TRBV7-9 and TRBJ1-1; D may be TRBD1 (5 bases). Trimming removed 3 bases from V and 2 bases from J, with 16 bases in between. This CDR3 has 16 residues. The V gene's germline CDR1 is SEHNR and CDR2 FQNEAQ (reference sequence). This chain's CDR3 is CASSLPLGGANTEAFF. The CDR3 region has the DNA TGTGCCAGCAGCTTGCCCCTTGGTGGGGCAAACACTGAAGCTTTCTTT. The complete variable domain, with remaining parts taken from reference TRBV7-9 and TRBJ1-1, reads DTGVSQNPRHKITKRGQNVTFRCDPISEHNRLYWYRQTLGQGPEFLTYFQNEAQLEKSRLLSDRFSAERPKGSFSTLEIQRTEQGDSAMYLCASSLPLGGANTEAFFGQGTRLTVV.

Comment on this clone: An end of the junction does not agree with germline; a read error may underlie this. The chain is built from TRBV5-5 and TRBJ2-6; D is undetermined. This CDR3 spans 11 amino acids. Per germline, CDR1 SGHKS and CDR2 YYEKEE (reference sequence). The DNA of the CDR3 is TGTGCCAGCAGCTTGGATGGCGGAATGGCTTTC. This encodes CASSLDGGMAF.

The rearrangement joins TRBV10-3 to TRBJ1-2, with D maybe TRBD1 (5 bases). Trimming shortened V by 1 base and J by 0 bases, and 9 bases separated the two germline ends. This CDR3 is 15 amino acids long. In germline, CDR1 is ENHRY, CDR2 SYGVKD. The CDR3 region has the DNA TGTGCCATCAGTGAGTATACGACAGCTAACTATGGCTACACCTTC. This translates into CAISEYTTANYGYTF.

This chain links TRBV6-5 with TRBJ2-5, with unresolved D. Trimming left V 2 bases short and J 10 bases short, with 17 bases between. CDR1 and CDR2 from the germline V gene are MNHEY and SVGAGI. The CDR3 totals 14 residues. The CDR3 spells CASSYQLATEDQYF. CDR3 in DNA: TGTGCCAGCAGTTACCAATTGGCTACCGAGGACCAGTACTTC.

The chain uses TRBV28 and TRBJ1-5, with 8 bases matching TRBD1. J gave up 2 bases and V 7 bases, and 10 bases lay outside the gene matches. Germline V gene lookup returns CDR1 MDHEN and CDR2 SYDVKM. The CDR3 runs to 16 residues. The CDR3 sequence is CASTPRTGRGNQPQHF. The CDR3 coding sequence is TGTGCCAGCACCCCCCGGACAGGGAGGGGCAATCAGCCCCAGCATTTT. Variable domain in full (rest from reference TRBV28 and TRBJ1-5): DVKVTQSSRYLVKRTGEKVFLECVQDMDHENMFWYRQDPGLGLRLIYFSYDVKMKEKGDIPEGYSVSREKKERFSLILESASTNQTSMYLCASTPRTGRGNQPQHFGDGTRLSIL.

The V and J genes are TRBV3-1 (or the pseudogene TRBV3-2) and TRBJ1-4; perhaps TRBD1 as D (6 bases). Germline CDR1 LGHDT, CDR2 YNNKEL (reference sequence). CDR3 length equals 14 residues. The V end lost 6 bases, the J end lost 7 bases, and 15 bases lay between the germline ends. CDR3 DNA sequence: TGTGCCAGCAGACCACAGGGAGTAGTTGAAAAACTGTTTTTT. This sequence encodes CASRPQGVVEKLFF.

This clone was recorded at least ten times. The chain carries TRBV20-1 and TRBJ2-1; possibly TRBD2 for D (5 bases). Germline V gene data show CDR1 as DFQATT and CDR2 as SNEGSKA (reference sequence). The CDR3 totals 12 residues. The V and J ends lost 3 bases and 7 bases respectively, with 10 bases between them. The CDR3 coding sequence is TGCAGTGCTAGTGGCGGGCTGAATGAGCAGTTCTTC. Its translation: CSASGGLNEQFF.

The V call is TRBV6-5, the J call TRBJ1-6; D remains unclear. With 6 bases removed from V and 10 bases from J, the gap between germline ends came to 13 bases. Germline assignment: CDR1 MNHEY and CDR2 SVGAGI. The CDR3 totals 13 residues. The CDR3 is CASREFGSSPLHF. The CDR3 DNA sequence: TGTGCCAGCAGAGAGTTTGGGAGCTCACCCCTCCACTTT.

The V call is TRBV27, the J call TRBJ2-5; D possibly corresponds to TRBD1 (6 bases). CDR3 size: 11 residues. CDR1 is MNHEY, CDR2 SMNVEV, per germline (reference sequence). The V and J ends lost 1 base and 14 bases respectively, with 11 bases between them. This chain's CDR3 is CASSLFGQLYF. In nucleotides, the CDR3 is TGTGCCAGCAGTTTATTTGGACAGTTATACTTC.

This chain joins TRBV21-1 and TRBJ2-2; TRBD2 was called by the table and not checked on the DNA. TRBV21-1 is marked as a pseudogene. This CDR3 has 17 residues. The CDR3 region is CASSKACSGGDTGELFF. The CDR3 nucleotides read TGTGCCAGCAGCAAAGCTTGTAGCGGGGGAGACACCGGGGAGCTGTTTTTT.

V and J are TRBV12-3 or TRBV12-4 and TRBJ1-2; no firm D call. This CDR3 comprises 13 residues. Deletions cut 4 bases from V and 1 base from J, with 7 bases between. The CDR3 nucleotides are TGTGCCAGCAGTTCCCGACATAACTATGGCTACACCTTC. This codes for CASSSRHNYGYTF.

V gene TRBV27 combines with J gene TRBJ1-2; D not certain. Germline CDR1 is MNHEY and CDR2 is SMNVEV (reference sequence). Trimming removed 3 bases from V and 0 bases from J, with 5 bases in between. The CDR3 totals 13 residues. The CDR3 here is CASSFGANYGYTF. In DNA form, the CDR3 reads TGTGCCAGCAGTTTCGGAGCTAACTATGGCTACACCTTC.

The rearrangement uses TRBV7-9 and TRBJ1-1; 8 bases are a match to TRBD1. The germline V gene encodes CDR1 SEHNR and CDR2 FQNEAQ (reference sequence). This CDR3 contains 13 residues. Losses at the gene ends were 5 bases for V and 8 bases for J; bases not matched to a gene: 7. The DNA for the CDR3 is TGTGCCAGCAGCCCGCAGGGGGCGGAGGAAGCTTTCTTT. It translates to CASSPQGAEEAFF.

This clone has only a few counts. This specimen includes other DNA sequences encoding the same CDR3. This rearrangement joins TRBV30 to TRBJ1-5, with D uncertain. The CDR3 runs 14 residues. CDR1 is GTSNPN and CDR2 is SVGIG in the germline V gene (reference sequence). V was shortened by 0 bases and J by 0 bases, with 6 bases between the two germline ends. As DNA, the CDR3 is TGTGCCTGGAGTGTACCGGGTAGCAATCAGCCCCAGCATTTT. This encodes CAWSVPGSNQPQHF.